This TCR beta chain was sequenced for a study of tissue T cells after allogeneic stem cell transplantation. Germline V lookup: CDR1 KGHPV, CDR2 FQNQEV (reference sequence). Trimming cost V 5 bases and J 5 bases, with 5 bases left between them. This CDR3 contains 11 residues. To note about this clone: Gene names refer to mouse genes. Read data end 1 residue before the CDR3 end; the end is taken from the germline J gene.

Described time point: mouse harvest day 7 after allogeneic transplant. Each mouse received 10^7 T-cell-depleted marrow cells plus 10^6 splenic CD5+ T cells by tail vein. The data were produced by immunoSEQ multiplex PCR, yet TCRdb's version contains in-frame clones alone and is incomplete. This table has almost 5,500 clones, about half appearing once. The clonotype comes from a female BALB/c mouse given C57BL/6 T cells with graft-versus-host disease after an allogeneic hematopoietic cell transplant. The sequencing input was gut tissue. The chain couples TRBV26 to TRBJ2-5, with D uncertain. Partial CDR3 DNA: TGTGCCAGCAGTAGTCGAGACACCCAGTAC. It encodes CASSSRDTQY. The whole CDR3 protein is CASSSRDTQYF.